One and the same sample provided the 20 T cell receptor beta chains below, sequenced in a study of CD8 T cells in Susac syndrome. The authors reverse transcribed roughly 0.5 to 1 ug RNA with random hexamers. TCRdb reprocessed the immunoSEQ multiplex PCR reads via MiXCR and lists one record per CDR3 protein. The sample has roughly 220,000 distinct CDR3 sequences, 85% to 95% seen once. Specimen: CD4+ T cells from PBMCs. The receptors were gathered from a human donor with Susac syndrome.

The chain employs TRBV24-1 and TRBJ2-4; no firm D call. Germline V gives CDR1 KGHDR, CDR2 SFDVKD. There are 15 residues in the CDR3. Trimming left V 3 bases short and J 1 base short, with 9 bases between. The CDR3 DNA reads TGTGCCACCAGTGATCCCGTATGGGCCAAAAACATTCAGTACTTC. This translates into CATSDPVWAKNIQYF.

The rearrangement joins TRBV4-2 to TRBJ2-3; D is possibly TRBD2 (5 bases). Trimming shortened V by 4 bases and J by 0 bases, and 17 bases separated the two germline ends. The CDR3 totals 17 residues. The germline V gene has CDR1 LGHNA and CDR2 YNFKEQ. The CDR3 is CASSPLQTAGSTDTQYF. CDR3 nucleotides: TGTGCCAGCAGCCCCCTCCAAACCGCGGGTAGCACAGATACGCAGTATTTT.

V gene TRBV30 combines with J gene TRBJ1-6; D is unresolved. The V gene lost 7 bases and the J gene lost 10 bases, with 14 bases spanning the gap. The V gene's germline CDR1 is GTSNPN and CDR2 SVGIG (reference sequence). The CDR3 has 12 amino acids. The CDR3 sequence: CASGKSTSPLHF. The CDR3 region has the DNA TGTGCCTCCGGGAAATCCACATCACCCCTCCACTTT.

The rearrangement joins TRBV30 to TRBJ1-5; 10 bases line up with TRBD1. Germline lookup yields CDR1 GTSNPN and CDR2 SVGIG (reference sequence). V was pared by 3 bases and J by 6 bases, with 11 bases of the junction left unmatched. The CDR3 is 16 amino acids. This chain's CDR3 is CAWRPKTGGLGQPQHF. The CDR3 DNA follows: TGTGCCTGGAGGCCGAAGACAGGGGGCCTGGGTCAGCCCCAGCATTTT.

This chain links TRBV28 with TRBJ2-3, with a possible D match to TRBD2 (6 bases). This CDR3 is built from 16 residues. CDR1 is MDHEN, CDR2 SYDVKM, per germline. V shed 5 bases and J shed 1 base, with 16 bases lying between them. The CDR3 sequence: CASSPPGGAGTDTQYF. The CDR3, as DNA: TGTGCCAGCAGTCCTCCCGGAGGGGCCGGCACAGATACGCAGTATTTT.

The V call is TRBV5-1, the J call TRBJ2-7, with 7 positions matching TRBD2. The CDR3 loop spans 12 amino acids. The germline V gene has CDR1 SGHRS and CDR2 YFSETQ. Trimming at V came to 5 bases and at J to 5 bases, leaving 4 bases not matched to a gene. The CDR3 protein is CASRWDYDEQYF. CDR3 sequence (DNA): TGCGCCAGCAGATGGGACTACGACGAGCAGTACTTC. Supplemented by reference TRBV5-1 and TRBJ2-7, the full variable domain reads KAGVTQTPRYLIKTRGQQVTLSCSPISGHRSVSWYQQTPGQGLQFLFEYFSETQRNKGNFPGRFSGRQFSNSRSEMNVSTLELGDSALYLCASRWDYDEQYFGPGTRLTVT.

In its sample, this clonotype was seen a few times. The DNA for the CDR3 is TGTGCCAGCAGTTACCGAGTCTCTGGGGCCAACGTCCTGACTTTC. Translated: CASSYRVSGANVLTF. The V call is TRBV6-2 or TRBV6-3, the J call TRBJ2-6, with D unclear. The CDR3 contains 15 residues. Germline V gives CDR1 MNHEY, CDR2 SVGEGT. V was pared by 2 bases and J by 0 bases, with 5 bases between.

The rearrangement joins TRBV9 to TRBJ2-1; perhaps TRBD2 as D (5 bases). This CDR3 has 15 residues. Germline CDR1 SGDLS, CDR2 YYNGEE. Trimming took 0 bases from V and 2 from J, leaving 9 bases between them. CDR3 region: CASSVGAATYNEQFF. CDR3 bases: TGTGCCAGCAGCGTAGGAGCGGCGACCTACAATGAGCAGTTCTTC.

The count of this clonotype is one. The chain employs TRBV10-3 and TRBJ2-7; D is undetermined. The CDR3 runs 12 residues. Germline-derived CDR1 and CDR2 are ENHRY and SYGVKD. The V and J ends lost 0 bases and 6 bases respectively, with 6 bases between them. The CDR3 loop is CAISESMGEQYF. In DNA, the CDR3 is TGTGCCATCAGTGAGTCGATGGGCGAGCAGTACTTC.

The chain combines TRBV6-2 or TRBV6-3 with TRBJ1-1; no clear D gene. Per germline, CDR1 MNHEY and CDR2 SVGEGT. Trimming took off 4 bases at V and 6 bases at J, with 9 bases between the two ends. This CDR3 spans 12 amino acids. The CDR3 sequence: CASSSPASEAFF. The CDR3 DNA reads TGTGCCAGCAGTTCCCCGGCCTCTGAAGCTTTCTTT.

This chain joins TRBV12-3 or TRBV12-4 and TRBJ1-6, with 7 bases lining up with TRBD1. Losses at the gene ends were 5 bases for V and 6 bases for J; bases not matched to a gene: 7. This CDR3 contains 15 residues. DNA of the CDR3: TGTGCCAGCAGTGGATACAGGGGCTCTAATTCACCCCTCCACTTT. Protein product: CASSGYRGSNSPLHF.

The rearrangement links TRBV20-1 to TRBJ2-3, with 11 bases identical to TRBD2. CDR3 length: 14 residues. Germline V gene sequence: CDR1 DFQATT, CDR2 SNEGSKA (reference sequence). V trimming: 5 bases; J trimming: 4 bases; junction bases outside the gene matches: 5. CDR3 sequence (DNA): TGCAGTGCTCATCCTAGCGGGGGGCCAGATACGCAGTATTTT. Its translation is CSAHPSGGPDTQYF.

This chain connects TRBV29-1 to TRBJ1-2; D remains unclear. The CDR3 contains 11 residues. V lost 4 bases and J lost 8, with 11 bases in between. CDR1 is SQVTM and CDR2 is ANQGSEA in the germline V gene. The CDR3 region is CSVVEGGGYTF. CDR3 nucleotides: TGCAGCGTTGTGGAGGGCGGGGGCTACACCTTC.

The chain uses TRBV2 and TRBJ2-7, with TRBD1 matching 8 bases. V gave up 7 bases and J gave up 5 bases; unmatched junction bases: 13. CDR3 length: 15 amino acids. Germline CDR1 reads SNHLY; CDR2 reads FYNNEI. CDR3 amino acids: CASNIPGTGSDEQYF. CDR3 in DNA: TGTGCCAGCAACATCCCCGGGACAGGTTCGGACGAGCAGTACTTC.

The chain employs TRBV9 and TRBJ2-5; 9 bases fit TRBD2. V lost 1 base to trimming and J lost 2 bases; unmatched junction nucleotides: 6. This CDR3 has 16 residues. The germline gives CDR1 SGDLS, CDR2 YYNGEE. Here the CDR3 DNA reads TGTGCCAGCAGCGTAAGGGCGGGGGGGCATCAAGAGACCCAGTACTTC. Residues: CASSVRAGGHQETQYF.

The CDR3 here is CASSYYAANEAFF. Written as DNA, the CDR3 is TGTGCCAGCAGTTACTACGCGGCAAATGAAGCTTTCTTT. This chain connects TRBV6-2 or TRBV6-3 to TRBJ1-1; D ambiguous. Per germline, CDR1 MNHEY and CDR2 SVGEGT. Trimming removed 1 base at V and 7 bases at J, with 10 bases between. The CDR3 totals 13 residues.

Points on this clonotype: The junction and the germline gene differ at one end; a read error may be behind it. The genes are TRBV30 and TRBJ1-6, with D possibly being TRBD1 (5 bases). Germline V gene lookup returns CDR1 GTSNPN and CDR2 SVGIG (reference sequence). The CDR3 runs to 13 residues. The CDR3 reads CAGRGSYNSPLHF. DNA of the CDR3: TGTGCCGGGAGGGGCTCCTATAATTCACCCCTCCACTTT.

The V gene is TRBV6-5, the J gene TRBJ2-5; no definite D call. Germline V gene lookup returns CDR1 MNHEY and CDR2 SVGAGI. The V end lost 0 bases, the J end lost 5 bases, and 10 bases lay between the germline ends. The CDR3 covers 14 residues. CDR3 amino acids: CASSYSRGPETQYF. CDR3 sequence (DNA): TGTGCCAGCAGTTACTCCCGCGGTCCCGAGACCCAGTACTTC.

The V call is TRBV30, the J call TRBJ1-3; unclear D gene. This CDR3 region has 11 residues. Germline V gene data show CDR1 as GTSNPN and CDR2 as SVGIG (reference sequence). The ends were cut back, 2 bases at V and 6 bases at J, with 5 bases in the middle. The chain's CDR3 is CAWSPVNTIYF. The CDR3 DNA sequence: TGTGCCTGGAGTCCTGTAAACACCATATATTTT. The full variable domain, its missing parts supplied by reference TRBV30 and TRBJ1-3, is SQTIHQWPATLVQPVGSPLSLECTVEGTSNPNLYWYRQAAGRGLQLLFYSVGIGQISSEVPQNLSASRPQDRQFILSSKKLLLSDSGFYLCAWSPVNTIYFGEGSWLTVV.

J is TRBJ1-1 and V is TRBV20-1, with a tentative D call TRBD1 (6 bases). Trimming pared 3 bases from V and 1 base from J, leaving 9 bases between. Germline CDR1 DFQATT, CDR2 SNEGSKA (reference sequence). The CDR3 extends over 13 amino acids. This CDR3 reads CSARRDTNTEAFF. CDR3 sequence (DNA): TGCAGTGCTAGGAGGGACACGAACACTGAAGCTTTCTTT.